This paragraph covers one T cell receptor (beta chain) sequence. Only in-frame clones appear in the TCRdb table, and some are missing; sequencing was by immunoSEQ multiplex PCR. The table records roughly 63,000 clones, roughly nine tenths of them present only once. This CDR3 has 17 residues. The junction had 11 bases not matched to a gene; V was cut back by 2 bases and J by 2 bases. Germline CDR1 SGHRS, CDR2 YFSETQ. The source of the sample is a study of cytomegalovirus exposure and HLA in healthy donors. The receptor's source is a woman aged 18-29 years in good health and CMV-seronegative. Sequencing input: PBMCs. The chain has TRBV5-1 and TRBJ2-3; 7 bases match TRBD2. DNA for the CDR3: TGCGCCAGCAGCTTCATGTTCAGCGGGGCTTTCACAGATACGCAGTATTTT. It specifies CASSFMFSGAFTDTQYF.